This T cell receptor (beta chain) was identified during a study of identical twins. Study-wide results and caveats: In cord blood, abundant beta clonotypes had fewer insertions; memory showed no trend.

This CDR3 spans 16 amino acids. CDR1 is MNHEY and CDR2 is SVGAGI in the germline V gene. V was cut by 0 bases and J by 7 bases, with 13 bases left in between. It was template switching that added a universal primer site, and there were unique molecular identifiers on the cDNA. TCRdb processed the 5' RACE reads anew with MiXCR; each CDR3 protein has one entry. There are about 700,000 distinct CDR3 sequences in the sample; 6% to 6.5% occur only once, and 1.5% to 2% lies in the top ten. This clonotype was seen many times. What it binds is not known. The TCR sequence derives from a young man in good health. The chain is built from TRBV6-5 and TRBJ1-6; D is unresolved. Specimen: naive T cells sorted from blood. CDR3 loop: CASSYSGGKRNSPLHF. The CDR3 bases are TGTGCCAGCAGTTACTCGGGCGGGAAGCGGAATTCACCCCTCCACTTT.